This entry describes one T cell receptor beta chain. This sample was included in a study of shared clonotypes between healthy human individuals. The assay was immunoSEQ multiplex PCR, and TCRdb's table has in-frame clones only and misses some. The sample consists of 2 million to 2.5 million clones, under 95% of them appearing once. Germline V gives CDR1 LNHDA, CDR2 SQIVND (reference sequence). The CDR3 loop spans 15 amino acids. Between the trimmed V and J ends, which lost 3 bases and 4 bases, there was a span of 15 bases. The J gene is TRBJ1-2, the V gene TRBV19; maybe TRBD1 (5 bases). The sequenced material came from naive CD4+ T cells from PBMCs. The subset denotes: CD45RA+ positively selected. The receptor's source is a man aged 18 to 30 in good health. Some clones in this sample may be carry-over from other donors' samples. CDR3 sequence (DNA): TGTGCCAGTAGTATTAGTGGGGGACGAGGCTATGGCTACACCTTC. As protein: CASSISGGRGYGYTF.